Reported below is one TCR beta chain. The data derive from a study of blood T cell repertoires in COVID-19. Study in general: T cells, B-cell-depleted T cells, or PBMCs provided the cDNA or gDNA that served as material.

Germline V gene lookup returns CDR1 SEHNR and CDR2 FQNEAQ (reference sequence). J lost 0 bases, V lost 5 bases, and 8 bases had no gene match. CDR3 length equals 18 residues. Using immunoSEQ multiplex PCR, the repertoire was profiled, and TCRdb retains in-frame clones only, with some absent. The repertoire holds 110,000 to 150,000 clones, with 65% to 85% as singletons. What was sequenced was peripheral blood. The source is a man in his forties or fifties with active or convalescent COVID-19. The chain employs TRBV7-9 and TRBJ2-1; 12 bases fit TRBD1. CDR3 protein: CASSRDRGRLSSYNEQFF. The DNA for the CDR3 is TGTGCCAGCAGCCGGGACAGGGGGCGGCTTAGCTCCTACAATGAGCAGTTCTTC.